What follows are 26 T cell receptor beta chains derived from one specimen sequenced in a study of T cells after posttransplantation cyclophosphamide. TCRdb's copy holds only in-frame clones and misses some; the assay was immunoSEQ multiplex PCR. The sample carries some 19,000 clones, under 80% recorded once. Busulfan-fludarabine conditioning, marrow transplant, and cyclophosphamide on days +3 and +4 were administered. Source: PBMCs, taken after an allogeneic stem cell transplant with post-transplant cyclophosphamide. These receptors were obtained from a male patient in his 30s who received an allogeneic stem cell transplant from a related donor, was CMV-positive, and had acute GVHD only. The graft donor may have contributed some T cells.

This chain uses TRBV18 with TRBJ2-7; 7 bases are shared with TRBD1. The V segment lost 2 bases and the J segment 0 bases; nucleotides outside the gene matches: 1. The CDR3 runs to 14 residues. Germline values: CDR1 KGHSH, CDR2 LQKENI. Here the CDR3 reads CASSPAGGSYEQYF. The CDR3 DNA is TGTGCCAGCTCACCAGCAGGGGGCTCCTACGAGCAGTACTTC.

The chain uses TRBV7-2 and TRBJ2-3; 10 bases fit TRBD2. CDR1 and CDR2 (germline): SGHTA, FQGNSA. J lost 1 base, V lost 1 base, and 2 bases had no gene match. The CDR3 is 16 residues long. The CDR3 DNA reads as TGTGCCAGCAGCTTAGGGCTAGCGGGGGGCACAGATACGCAGTATTTT. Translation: CASSLGLAGGTDTQYF.

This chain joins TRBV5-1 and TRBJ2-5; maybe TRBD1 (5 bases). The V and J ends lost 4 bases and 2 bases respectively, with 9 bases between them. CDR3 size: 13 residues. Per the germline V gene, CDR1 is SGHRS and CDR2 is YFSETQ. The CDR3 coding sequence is TGCGCCAGCAGCCTACGGACACAAGAGACCCAGTACTTC. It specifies CASSLRTQETQYF.

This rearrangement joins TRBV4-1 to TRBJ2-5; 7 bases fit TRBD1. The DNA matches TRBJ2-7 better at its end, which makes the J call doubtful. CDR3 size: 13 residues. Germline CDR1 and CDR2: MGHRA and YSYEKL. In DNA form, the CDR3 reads TGCGCCAGCAGCCAACGGGACAGCTACGAGCAGTACTTC. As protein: CASSQRDSYEQYF.

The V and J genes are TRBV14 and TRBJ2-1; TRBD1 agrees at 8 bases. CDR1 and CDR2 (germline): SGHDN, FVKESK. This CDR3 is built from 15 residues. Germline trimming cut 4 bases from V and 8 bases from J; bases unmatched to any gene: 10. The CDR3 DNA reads TGTGCCAGCAGCCTTGGGGGGACAGGAGCTGATGAGCAGTTCTTC. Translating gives CASSLGGTGADEQFF.

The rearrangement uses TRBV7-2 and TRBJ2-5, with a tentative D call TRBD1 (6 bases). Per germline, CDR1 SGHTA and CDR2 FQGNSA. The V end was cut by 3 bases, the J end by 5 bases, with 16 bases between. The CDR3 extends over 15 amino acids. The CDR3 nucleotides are TGTGCCAGCAGCTTTTCGGGACACCATGCGGAGACCCAGTACTTC. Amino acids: CASSFSGHHAETQYF.

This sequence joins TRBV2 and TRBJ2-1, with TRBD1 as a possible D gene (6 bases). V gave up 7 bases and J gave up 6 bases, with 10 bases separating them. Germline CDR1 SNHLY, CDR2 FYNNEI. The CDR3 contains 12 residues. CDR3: CASNREANEQFF. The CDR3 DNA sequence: TGTGCCAGCAACAGGGAAGCCAATGAGCAGTTCTTC.

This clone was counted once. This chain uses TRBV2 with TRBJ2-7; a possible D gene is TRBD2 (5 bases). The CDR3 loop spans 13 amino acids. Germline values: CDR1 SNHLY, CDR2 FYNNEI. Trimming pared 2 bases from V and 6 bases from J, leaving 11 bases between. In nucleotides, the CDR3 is TGTGCCAGCAGTGAATCCCAAGGGAGCGAGCAGTACTTC. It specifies CASSESQGSEQYF.

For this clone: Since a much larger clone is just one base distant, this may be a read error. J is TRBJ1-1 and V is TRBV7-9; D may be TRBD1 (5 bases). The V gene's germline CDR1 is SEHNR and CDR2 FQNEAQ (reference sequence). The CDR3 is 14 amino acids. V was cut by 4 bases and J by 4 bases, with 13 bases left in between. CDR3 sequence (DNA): TGTGCCAGCAGCTCTCAGGGACTCGGCACTGAAGCTTTCTTT. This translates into CASSSQGLGTEAFF.

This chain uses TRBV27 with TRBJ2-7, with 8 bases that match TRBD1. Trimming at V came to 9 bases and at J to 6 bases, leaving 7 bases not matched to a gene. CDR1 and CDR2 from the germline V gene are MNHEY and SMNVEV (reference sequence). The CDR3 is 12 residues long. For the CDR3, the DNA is TGTGCCAGTGGACAGGGTTCCCTCGAGCAGTACTTC. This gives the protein CASGQGSLEQYF.

The CDR3 sequence: CAIGDSNQPQHF. CDR3 DNA sequence: TGTGCCATCGGAGACAGCAATCAGCCCCAGCATTTT. The chain is built from TRBV10-3 and TRBJ1-5; D unresolved. Looked up from germline, CDR1 is ENHRY and CDR2 is SYGVKD. The CDR3 has 12 residues. The germline V and J ends were trimmed by 8 bases and 1 base, with 6 bases remaining between them.

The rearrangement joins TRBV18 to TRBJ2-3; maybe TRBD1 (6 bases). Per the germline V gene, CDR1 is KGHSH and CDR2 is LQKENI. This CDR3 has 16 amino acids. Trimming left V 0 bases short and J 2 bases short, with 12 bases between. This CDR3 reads CASSPPLGDITDTQYF. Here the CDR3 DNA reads TGTGCCAGCTCACCACCGTTAGGGGACATCACAGATACGCAGTATTTT.

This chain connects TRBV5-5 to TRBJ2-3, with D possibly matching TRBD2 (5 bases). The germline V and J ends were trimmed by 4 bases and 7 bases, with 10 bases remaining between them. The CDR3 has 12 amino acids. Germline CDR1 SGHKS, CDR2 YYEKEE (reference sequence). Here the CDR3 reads CASSPSGHTQYF. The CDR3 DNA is TGTGCCAGCAGCCCAAGCGGACATACGCAGTATTTT.

The CDR3 DNA reads as TGTGCCAGGACAGGGGGAAGTGAAAAACTGTTTTTT. Translation gives CARTGGSEKLFF. The V gene is TRBV19, the J gene TRBJ1-4, with 9 bases identical to TRBD1. Losses at the gene ends were 9 bases for V and 7 bases for J; bases not matched to a gene: 3. CDR1 LNHDA and CDR2 SQIVND come from the germline V gene (reference sequence). The CDR3 extends over 12 amino acids. Together with reference TRBV19 and TRBJ1-4, the CDR3 gives the full variable domain: DGGITQSPKYLFRKEGQNVTLSCEQNLNHDAMYWYRQDPGQGLRLIYYSQIVNDFQKGDIAEGYSVSREKKESFPLTVTSAQKNPTAFYLCARTGGSEKLFFGSGTQLSVL.

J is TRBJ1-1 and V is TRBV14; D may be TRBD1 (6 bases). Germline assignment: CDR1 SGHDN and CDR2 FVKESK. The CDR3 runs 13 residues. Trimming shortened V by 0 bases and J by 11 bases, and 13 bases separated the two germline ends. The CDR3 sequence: CASSQDGWGLAFF. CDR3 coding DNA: TGTGCCAGCAGCCAAGACGGATGGGGGCTGGCTTTCTTT.

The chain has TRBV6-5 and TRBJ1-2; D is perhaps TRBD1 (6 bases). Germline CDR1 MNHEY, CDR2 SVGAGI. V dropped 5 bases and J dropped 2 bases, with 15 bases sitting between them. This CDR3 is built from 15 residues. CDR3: CASSGPGGGNYGYTF. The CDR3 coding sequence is TGTGCCAGCAGTGGCCCGGGGGGCGGCAACTATGGCTACACCTTC.

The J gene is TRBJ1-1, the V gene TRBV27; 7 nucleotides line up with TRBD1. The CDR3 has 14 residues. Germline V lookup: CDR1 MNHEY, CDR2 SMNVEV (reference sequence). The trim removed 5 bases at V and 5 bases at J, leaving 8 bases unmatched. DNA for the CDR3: TGTGCCAGCAGTCCACTTTCGACAGGGACTGAAGCTTTCTTT. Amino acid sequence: CASSPLSTGTEAFF.

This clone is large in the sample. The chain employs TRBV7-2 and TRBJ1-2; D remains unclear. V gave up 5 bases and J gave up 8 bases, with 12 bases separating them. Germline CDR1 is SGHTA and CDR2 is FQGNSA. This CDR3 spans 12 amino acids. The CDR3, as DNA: TGTGCCAGCAGCCCAGATAAGTGGGGCTACACCTTC. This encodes CASSPDKWGYTF.

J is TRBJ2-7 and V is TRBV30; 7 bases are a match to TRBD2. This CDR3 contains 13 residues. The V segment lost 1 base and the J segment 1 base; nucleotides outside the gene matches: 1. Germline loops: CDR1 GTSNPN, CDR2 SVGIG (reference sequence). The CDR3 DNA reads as TGTGCCTGGAGTGGGGGGGGGTCCTACGAGCAGTACTTC. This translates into CAWSGGGSYEQYF.

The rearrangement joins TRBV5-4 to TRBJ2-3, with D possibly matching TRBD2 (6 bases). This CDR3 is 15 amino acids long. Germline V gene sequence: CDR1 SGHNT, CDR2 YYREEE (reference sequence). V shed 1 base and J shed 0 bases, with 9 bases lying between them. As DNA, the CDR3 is TGTGCCAGCAGCTTGCTAGCGTTTAGCACAGATACGCAGTATTTT. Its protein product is CASSLLAFSTDTQYF.

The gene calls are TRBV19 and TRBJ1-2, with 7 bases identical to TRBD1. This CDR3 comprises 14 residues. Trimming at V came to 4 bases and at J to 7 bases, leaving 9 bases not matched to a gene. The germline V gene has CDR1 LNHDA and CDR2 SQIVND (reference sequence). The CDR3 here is CASSRDSFPAGYTF. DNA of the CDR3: TGTGCCAGTAGTAGGGACAGCTTCCCCGCTGGCTACACCTTC.

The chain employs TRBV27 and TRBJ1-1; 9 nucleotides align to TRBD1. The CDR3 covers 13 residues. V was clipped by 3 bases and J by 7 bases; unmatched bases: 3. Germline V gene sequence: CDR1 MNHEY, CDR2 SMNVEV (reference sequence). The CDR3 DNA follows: TGTGCCAGCAGTTTCGGACAGGGGATTGAAGCTTTCTTT. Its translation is CASSFGQGIEAFF.

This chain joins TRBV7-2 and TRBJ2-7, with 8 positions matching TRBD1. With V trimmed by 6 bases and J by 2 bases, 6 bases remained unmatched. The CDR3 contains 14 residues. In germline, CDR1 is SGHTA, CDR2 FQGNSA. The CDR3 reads CASRPGGSAYEQYF. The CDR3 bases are TGTGCCAGCAGGCCAGGGGGCAGCGCCTACGAGCAGTACTTC.

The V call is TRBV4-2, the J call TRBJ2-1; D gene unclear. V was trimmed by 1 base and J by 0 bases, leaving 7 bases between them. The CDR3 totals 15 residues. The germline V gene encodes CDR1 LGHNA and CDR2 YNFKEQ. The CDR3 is CASSQAANSYNEQFF. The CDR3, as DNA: TGTGCCAGCAGCCAAGCTGCTAACTCCTACAATGAGCAGTTCTTC.

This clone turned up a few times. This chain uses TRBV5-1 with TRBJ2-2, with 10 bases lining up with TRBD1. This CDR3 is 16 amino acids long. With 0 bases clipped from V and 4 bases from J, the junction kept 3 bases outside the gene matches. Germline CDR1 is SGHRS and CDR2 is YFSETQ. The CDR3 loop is CASSLGTGGSTGELFF. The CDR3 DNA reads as TGCGCCAGCAGCTTGGGGACAGGGGGTTCCACCGGGGAGCTGTTTTTT.

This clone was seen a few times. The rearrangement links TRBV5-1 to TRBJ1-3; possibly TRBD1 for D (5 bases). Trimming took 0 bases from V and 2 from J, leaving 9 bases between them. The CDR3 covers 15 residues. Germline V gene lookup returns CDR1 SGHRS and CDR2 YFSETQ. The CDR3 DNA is TGCGCCAGCAGCTTGGAGTCAGGGCCTGGAAACACCATATATTTT. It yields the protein CASSLESGPGNTIYF.